This entry lists 30 T cell receptor beta chains sequenced from one sample in a study of T-cell reconstitution after alpha-beta-depleted transplantation in children. Library preparation (for TCRbeta) was performed with unique molecular identifiers. MiXCR, applied by TCRdb to the PCR reads, yields one record per CDR3 protein. The profile covers about 110,000 distinct CDR3 sequences, with 9% to 12% appearing a single time and under 40% taken by the ten largest. The sample here was PBMCs, taken before TCRalphabeta/CD19-depleted stem cell transplant. These receptors were obtained from a boy aged 2-9 years with acute lymphoblastic leukemia, due to receive a stem cell transplant.

This clonotype was counted ten times or more. The rearrangement uses TRBV12-3 or TRBV12-4 and TRBJ2-3; perhaps TRBD2 as D (6 bases). This CDR3 comprises 15 residues. Trimming removed 3 bases at V and 0 bases at J, with 10 bases between. The CDR3: CASSLNSGSTDTQYF. CDR3 nucleotide sequence: TGTGCCAGCAGTTTGAATAGCGGAAGCACAGATACGCAGTATTTT.

This clonotype showed up just a few times. The CDR3 coding sequence is TGCAGTGCTAGAGATATTGGGCAGAACTATGGCTACACCTTC. It specifies CSARDIGQNYGYTF. The chain recombines TRBV20-1 with TRBJ1-2; D remains unclear. CDR3 length: 14 residues. V was trimmed by 0 bases and J by 2 bases, leaving 10 bases between them. The germline V gene has CDR1 DFQATT and CDR2 SNEGSKA (reference sequence).

This clonotype was counted only a few times. The rearrangement uses TRBV28 and TRBJ2-3; possibly TRBD1 or TRBD2 for D (5 bases each). Trimming pared 6 bases from V and 5 bases from J, leaving 12 bases between. CDR3 length: 13 amino acids. Looked up from germline, CDR1 is MDHEN and CDR2 is SYDVKM. The CDR3 nucleotides are TGTGCCAGCAGGGACCGGGGCCGAGATACGCAGTATTTT. Translated, it gives CASRDRGRDTQYF. Looking up the rest from reference TRBV28 and TRBJ2-3 gives the full variable domain: DVKVTQSSRYLVKRTGEKVFLECVQDMDHENMFWYRQDPGLGLRLIYFSYDVKMKEKGDIPEGYSVSREKKERFSLILESASTNQTSMYLCASRDRGRDTQYFGPGTRLTVL.

The chain is built from TRBV5-1 and TRBJ2-3; possible D gene TRBD2, 6 bases. Germline V CDR1 and CDR2: SGHRS, YFSETQ. The CDR3 contains 14 residues. V shed 6 bases and J shed 3 bases, with 14 bases lying between them. In DNA form, the CDR3 reads TGCGCCAGCACCCTGGGAGGCGAGACAGATACGCAGTATTTT. Protein sequence: CASTLGGETDTQYF.

A few counts support this clonotype. J is TRBJ1-1 and V is TRBV19; TRBD1 is a possible D gene (6 bases). This CDR3 is built from 16 residues. Trimming removed 5 bases at V and 1 base at J, with 17 bases between. Germline V gene sequence: CDR1 LNHDA, CDR2 SQIVND (reference sequence). The CDR3 here is CASSLTSDRKNTEAFF. DNA of the CDR3: TGTGCCAGTAGTCTCACATCGGACAGAAAGAACACTGAAGCTTTCTTT.

This chain uses TRBV28 with TRBJ2-5; D may be TRBD1 (5 bases). The CDR3 is 16 amino acids. V was clipped by 1 base and J by 9 bases, with 21 bases between them. The germline V gene has CDR1 MDHEN and CDR2 SYDVKM. The CDR3 DNA is TGTGCCAGCAGTTTATCTTCGGCAGGGCGCGCTCGGGCCCAGTACTTC. It encodes CASSLSSAGRARAQYF.

The chain employs TRBV6-1 and TRBJ2-2; 11 positions agree with TRBD1. Germline V lookup: CDR1 MNHNS, CDR2 SASEGT. The CDR3 runs to 14 residues. J lost 8 bases, V lost 5 bases, and 4 bases had no gene match. This CDR3 is CASSTDRGRGELFF. The CDR3 DNA reads TGTGCCAGCAGTACGGACAGGGGGCGGGGGGAGCTGTTTTTT.

V gene TRBV3-1 combines with J gene TRBJ2-4; no definite D call. V was shortened by 1 base and J by 8 bases, with 15 bases between the two germline ends. The germline CDR1 and CDR2 sequences are LGHDT and YNNKEL (reference sequence). The CDR3 has 15 amino acids. CDR3 sequence (DNA): TGTGCCAGCAGCCAAGTTAGAAGTTTAGGAGACATTCAGTACTTC. Protein product: CASSQVRSLGDIQYF.

This chain links TRBV5-1 with TRBJ2-7; 7 bases align to TRBD1. Per germline, CDR1 SGHRS and CDR2 YFSETQ. The length of the CDR3 is 14 residues. Trimming took 3 bases from V and 3 from J; bases not matched to a gene: 6. This chain's CDR3 is CASSWGQPLYEQYF. The CDR3, as DNA: TGCGCCAGCAGCTGGGGACAGCCCCTCTACGAGCAGTACTTC.

In this sample, this clonotype turned up a few times. The V gene is TRBV20-1, the J gene TRBJ2-1, with D possibly matching TRBD2 (7 bases). The germline V gene encodes CDR1 DFQATT and CDR2 SNEGSKA (reference sequence). This CDR3 has 15 amino acids. V gave up 4 bases and J gave up 2 bases, with 15 bases separating them. CDR3 residues: CSATPSGQTYNEQFF. In nucleotides, the CDR3 is TGCAGTGCTACCCCTAGCGGACAGACCTACAATGAGCAGTTCTTC.

This clonotype was seen repeatedly, ten times or more. This chain connects TRBV20-1 to TRBJ2-1, with 7 bases fitting TRBD1. Germline CDR1 is DFQATT and CDR2 is SNEGSKA (reference sequence). The CDR3 runs 16 residues. V lost 6 bases, J lost 5 bases, and 16 bases stayed unmatched. Written as DNA, the CDR3 is TGCAGTGCCCACCCCTCCGACAGGGAAGGGGACAATGAGCAGTTCTTC. Translation: CSAHPSDREGDNEQFF.

This clonotype was seen a few times. V gene TRBV5-1 combines with J gene TRBJ2-1; D is possibly TRBD2 (5 bases). CDR1 is SGHRS, CDR2 YFSETQ, per germline. This CDR3 is 16 amino acids long. V dropped 0 bases and J dropped 1 base, with 11 bases sitting between them. The CDR3 DNA reads TGCGCCAGCAGCTTGGGGGCTAGAGGGTCCTACAATGAGCAGTTCTTC. Its translation: CASSLGARGSYNEQFF. The full variable domain, in which reference TRBV5-1 and TRBJ2-1 provide the parts outside the CDR3, is KAGVTQTPRYLIKTRGQQVTLSCSPISGHRSVSWYQQTPGQGLQFLFEYFSETQRNKGNFPGRFSGRQFSNSRSEMNVSTLELGDSALYLCASSLGARGSYNEQFFGPGTRLTVL.

CDR3 sequence reads: CASSYGSGGPGETQYF. Written as DNA, the CDR3 is TGTGCCAGCAGTTACGGATCGGGAGGGCCTGGGGAGACCCAGTACTTC. V is TRBV6-5 and J is TRBJ2-5; TRBD2 matches 8 bases. Germline trimming cut 2 bases from V and 5 bases from J; bases unmatched to any gene: 10. Germline CDR1 is MNHEY and CDR2 is SVGAGI. CDR3 length equals 16 residues.

The table lists this clonotype with a few counts. The chain links TRBV7-9 to TRBJ2-1; weak D call: TRBD1 (6 bases). V dropped 11 bases and J dropped 6 bases, with 23 bases sitting between them. Per the germline V gene, CDR1 is SEHNR and CDR2 is FQNEAQ (reference sequence). This CDR3 comprises 15 residues. CDR3 sequence reads: CAGLNTEQGLNEQFF. The CDR3 DNA reads TGTGCCGGGCTCAATACCGAACAGGGTCTCAATGAGCAGTTCTTC.

This clonotype was counted ten times or more. This rearrangement joins TRBV20-1 to TRBJ1-1; D is unresolved. Germline values: CDR1 DFQATT, CDR2 SNEGSKA (reference sequence). The V and J ends lost 3 bases and 6 bases respectively, with 14 bases between them. The CDR3 runs 13 residues. The CDR3 loop reads CSASPGSFSEAFF. The CDR3, as DNA: TGCAGTGCTAGTCCCGGGTCTTTTTCTGAAGCTTTCTTT.

The chain uses TRBV9 and TRBJ1-2; 9 bases map to TRBD1. Germline CDR1 is SGDLS and CDR2 is YYNGEE. The CDR3 consists of 16 residues. J lost 4 bases, V lost 3 bases, and 10 bases had no gene match. This CDR3 is CASSAAPGTGPYGYTF. The CDR3 region has the DNA TGTGCCAGCAGCGCCGCTCCCGGGACAGGGCCCTATGGCTACACCTTC.

A remark on this clonotype: A single base separates this from a much larger clone, so it may be a read error. The chain recombines TRBV20-1 with TRBJ2-1; D is ambiguous. This CDR3 has 11 residues. Per germline, CDR1 DFQATT and CDR2 SNEGSKA (reference sequence). The CDR3 DNA sequence: TGCAGTGCTAGCTCCCAGAGTGAGGAGTTCTTC. It is translated as CSASSQSEEFF.

The chain links TRBV24-1 to TRBJ2-1, with TRBD2 identical over 11 bases. The V gene's germline CDR1 is KGHDR and CDR2 SFDVKD. J gave up 5 bases and V 2 bases, and 4 bases lay outside the gene matches. The CDR3 spans 16 residues. The CDR3 spells CATSDSGLAVNNEQFF. The CDR3 coding sequence is TGTGCCACCAGTGATTCGGGACTAGCGGTAAACAATGAGCAGTTCTTC.

This clonotype was observed many times. The genes are TRBV12-3 or TRBV12-4 and TRBJ2-2, with no clear D. There are 13 residues in the CDR3. V was pared by 3 bases and J by 4 bases, with 6 bases between. The CDR3 nucleotides read TGTGCCAGCAGTTTCTCCCTCACCGGGGAGCTGTTTTTT. Its protein is CASSFSLTGELFF.

This clonotype has just a few counts. V and J are TRBV25-1 and TRBJ2-1; TRBD2 matches at 11 bases. Germline V lookup: CDR1 MGHDK, CDR2 SYGVNS. J gave up 6 bases and V 5 bases, and 3 bases lay outside the gene matches. There are 14 residues in the CDR3. The CDR3 here is CASSSSGRGNEQFF. The CDR3 DNA reads as TGTGCCAGCAGTAGTAGCGGGAGGGGCAATGAGCAGTTCTTC.

This clonotype was found many times. CDR3 in DNA: TGTGCCAGCAGCTTACTAGCGGGAGGGCTCAATGAGCAGTTCTTC. Translating gives CASSLLAGGLNEQFF. The chain carries TRBV7-9 and TRBJ2-1; 12 bases map to TRBD2. Trimming removed 2 bases from V and 6 bases from J; junction bases left unmatched: 2. Germline CDR1 and CDR2: SEHNR and FQNEAQ (reference sequence). The CDR3 runs to 15 residues. Variable domain in full (rest from reference TRBV7-9 and TRBJ2-1): DTGVSQNPRHKITKRGQNVTFRCDPISEHNRLYWYRQTLGQGPEFLTYFQNEAQLEKSRLLSDRFSAERPKGSFSTLEIQRTEQGDSAMYLCASSLLAGGLNEQFFGPGTRLTVL.

The rearrangement joins TRBV9 to TRBJ2-1; TRBD2 is a possible D gene (7 bases). The CDR3 extends over 17 amino acids. CDR1 SGDLS and CDR2 YYNGEE come from the germline V gene. V gave up 0 bases and J gave up 3 bases, with 16 bases separating them. The CDR3 region has the DNA TGTGCCAGCAGCGTAGCTCTGGGGGGGGGCTACTACAATGAGCAGTTCTTC. Protein sequence: CASSVALGGGYYNEQFF.

The chain is built from TRBV4-2 and TRBJ1-5, with 7 bases lining up with TRBD1. The CDR3 is made up of 16 amino acids. From germline, CDR1 is LGHNA and CDR2 YNFKEQ. V was clipped by 0 bases and J by 1 base; unmatched bases: 3. CDR3 sequence: CASSQEWGQSNQPQHF. CDR3 sequence (DNA): TGTGCCAGCAGCCAAGAATGGGGACAGAGCAATCAGCCCCAGCATTTT.

The sample holds many counts of this clonotype. J is TRBJ2-4 and V is TRBV11-2, with 9 bases matching TRBD2. This CDR3 is built from 14 residues. From germline, CDR1 is SGHAT and CDR2 FQNNGV. Trimming took 3 bases from V and 7 from J; bases not matched to a gene: 4. The CDR3 reads CASSFIAGANIQYF. CDR3 bases: TGTGCCAGCAGCTTCATAGCGGGGGCCAACATTCAGTACTTC.

The CDR3: CATSIKEGGTQYF. CDR3 nucleotide sequence: TGTGCCACCAGCATAAAGGAAGGCGGTACGCAGTATTTT. This chain links TRBV15 with TRBJ2-3; D uncertain. Trimming pared 4 bases from V and 8 bases from J, leaving 13 bases between. The CDR3 covers 13 residues. Per germline, CDR1 LNHNV and CDR2 YYDKDF (reference sequence).

This clonotype was observed at least ten times. The V and J genes are TRBV20-1 and TRBJ2-7, with 7 bases matching TRBD2. The CDR3 totals 14 residues. Germline values: CDR1 DFQATT, CDR2 SNEGSKA (reference sequence). The CDR3 DNA reads TGCGGGGTTCTTTCGGCGGGAGTAGGACACGAGCAGTACTTC. Protein: CGVLSAGVGHEQYF.

This clonotype was seen a handful of times. The genes are TRBV30 and TRBJ1-1; D not resolved. Trimming took off 2 bases at V and 0 bases at J, with 13 bases between the two ends. The germline V gene encodes CDR1 GTSNPN and CDR2 SVGIG (reference sequence). CDR3 length: 15 amino acids. The CDR3 region has the DNA TGTGCCTGGAGTAGCCTTGGCGGGCTGAACACTGAAGCTTTCTTT. Translation: CAWSSLGGLNTEAFF.

This clonotype ranks as medium-sized (0.01 to 0.1%). The rearrangement links TRBV12-3 or TRBV12-4 to TRBJ1-1; TRBD1 aligns across 9 bases. V lost 5 bases to trimming and J lost 10 bases; unmatched junction nucleotides: 8. This CDR3 is built from 13 residues. In DNA form, the CDR3 reads TGTGCCAGCAGTAGGACAGGGGTCGGGCGAGCTTTCTTT. Translating it yields CASSRTGVGRAFF.

This chain links TRBV28 with TRBJ2-3, with 8 positions matching TRBD1. CDR1 is MDHEN and CDR2 is SYDVKM in the germline V gene. This CDR3 is built from 16 residues. Unmatched junction bases numbered 12, after V lost 6 bases and J lost 4 bases. The CDR3 nucleotides are TGTGCCAGCAGCTCCCCTGGGACAGGTGAGGCAGATACGCAGTATTTT. It translates to CASSSPGTGEADTQYF.

The rearrangement uses TRBV20-1 and TRBJ1-1; D is unresolved. This CDR3 contains 11 residues. V was clipped by 0 bases and J by 11 bases, with 10 bases between them. Germline CDR1 reads DFQATT; CDR2 reads SNEGSKA (reference sequence). As DNA, the CDR3 is TGCAGTGCTAGAGACAGGTTACGCGCTTTCTTT. Residues: CSARDRLRAFF.